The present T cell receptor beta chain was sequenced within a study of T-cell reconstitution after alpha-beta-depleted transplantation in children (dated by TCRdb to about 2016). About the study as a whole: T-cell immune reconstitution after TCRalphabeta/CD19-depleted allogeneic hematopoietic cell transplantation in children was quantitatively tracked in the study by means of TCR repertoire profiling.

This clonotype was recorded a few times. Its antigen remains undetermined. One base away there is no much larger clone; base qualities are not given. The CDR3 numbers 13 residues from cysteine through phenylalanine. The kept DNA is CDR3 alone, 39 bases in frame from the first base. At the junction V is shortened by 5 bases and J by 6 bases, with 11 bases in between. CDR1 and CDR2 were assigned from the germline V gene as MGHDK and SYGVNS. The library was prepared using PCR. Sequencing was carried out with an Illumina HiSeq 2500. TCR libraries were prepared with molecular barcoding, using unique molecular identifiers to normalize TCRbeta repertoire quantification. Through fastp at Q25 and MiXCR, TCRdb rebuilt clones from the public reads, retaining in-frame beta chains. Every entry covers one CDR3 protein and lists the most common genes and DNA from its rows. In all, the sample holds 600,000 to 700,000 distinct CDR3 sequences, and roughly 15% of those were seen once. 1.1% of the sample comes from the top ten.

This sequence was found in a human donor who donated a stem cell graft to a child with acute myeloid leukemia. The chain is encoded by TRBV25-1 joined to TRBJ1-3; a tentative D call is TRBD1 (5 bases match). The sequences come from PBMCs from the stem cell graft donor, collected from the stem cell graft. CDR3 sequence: CASSPGSVNTIYF. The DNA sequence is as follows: TGTGCCAGCAGTCCAGGGTCGGTAAACACCATATATTTT.